This paragraph reports one TCR beta chain. Its antigen is still unknown. The authors ran a second PCR of roughly 6 to 11 cycles using a sample-barcoded 5' primer and a J-beta primer mix. A single record per CDR3 protein comes from TCRdb applying MiXCR to the 5' RACE reads. The table includes 600,000 to 1,000,000 distinct CDR3 sequences, 55% to 70% detected once. The data were taken from a study of blood T cells in healthy people across ages. Germline V gene sequence: CDR1 SGHTA, CDR2 FQGNSA. With V trimmed by 5 bases and J by 2 bases, 8 bases remained unmatched. This CDR3 contains 16 residues. Study findings and constraints: Age showed a roughly linear inverse relationship with TCR beta diversity per million T cells. Across samples, TCR beta diversity tracked strongly with naive T cell percentage.

V gene TRBV7-2 combines with J gene TRBJ2-3; 9 bases are a match to TRBD2. Material for sequencing was blood. This TCR derives from a man aged 25 to 45 in good health. The DNA of the CDR3 is TGTGCCAGCAGCGTCGGACTAGCGAGTTCCACAGATACGCAGTATTTT. Its translation is CASSVGLASSTDTQYF.